This TCR beta chain came from a study of radiation and T cells in renal cell carcinoma. Study summary: Nephrectomy followed 15 Gy stereotactic body radiation by 4 weeks. Overall study findings and caveats: In blood, top tumor clones expanded by 2 weeks, shrinking by 4.

Documented time point: baseline pretreatment blood. Treatment specified: 15 Gy SBRT to primary tumor, nephrectomy 4 weeks later. After SBRT, blood was collected at 2 and 4 weeks, plus baseline. This renal cell carcinoma was of the clear cell type. CDR3 length equals 16 residues. Germline CDR1 and CDR2: SGDLS and YYNGEE. The J segment lost 3 bases and the V segment lost 3 bases, leaving 7 bases of the junction unmatched. The repertoire was sequenced with immunoSEQ multiplex PCR; TCRdb's copy has only in-frame clones and lacks some. The data hold roughly 100,000 clones, with 86% observed a single time. In regard to this clone: Its cognate antigen is unknown.

Source: blood, taken from a patient whose treatment included radiotherapy and nephrectomy. The chain couples TRBV9 to TRBJ2-3, with TRBD1 matching 10 bases. This TCR was sampled from a man aged 45 to 65 with renal cell carcinoma. In DNA form, the CDR3 reads TGTGCCAGCAGCGAGACGCCGGGACAGGGGACAGATACGCAGTATTTT. As protein: CASSETPGQGTDTQYF.